One sample yielded the 14 T cell receptor beta chains listed below, sequenced in a study of naive and memory T cell subsets. Points from the study as a whole: Naive repertoires, especially CD8, held a few larger clonotypes, possibly memory cells re-expressing CD45RA.

An equimolar mix of two oligonucleotides served as the beta constant-region primer for TRBC1 and TRBC2. Nested alpha and beta constant-region primers with the SP2 primer drove four PCR rounds on ligated cDNA. TCRdb reanalysed the UMI-ligation and nested PCR reads using MiXCR and keeps one entry per CDR3 protein. The data show roughly 140,000 distinct CDR3 sequences, with about 20% seen just once and approximately 0.58% held by the top ten. These receptors' antigens are unknown. Material for sequencing was naive CD8+ T cells from blood. The receptors stem from a human donor in good health.

This clonotype was seen more than once but under ten times. The chain joins TRBV7-9 to TRBJ1-4, with a tentative D call TRBD1 (6 bases). V dropped 4 bases and J dropped 8 bases, with 17 bases sitting between them. This CDR3 contains 15 residues. The germline CDR1 and CDR2 sequences are SEHNR and FQNEAQ (reference sequence). This chain's CDR3 is CASSYRQSQGEKLFF. The CDR3 coding sequence is TGTGCCAGCAGCTACCGACAGTCCCAGGGGGAAAAACTGTTTTTT.

In its sample, this clonotype was seen a few times. V gene TRBV12-3 or TRBV12-4 combines with J gene TRBJ2-1, with D possibly called TRBD1 or TRBD2 (5 bases each). With 5 bases removed from V and 3 bases from J, the gap between germline ends came to 8 bases. CDR3 size: 13 residues. CDR3 sequence (DNA): TGTGCCAGCAGTGGGGACGGCTACAATGAGCAGTTCTTC. Protein: CASSGDGYNEQFF.

This clonotype appeared a few times. The gene calls are TRBV6-5 and TRBJ1-1, with 9 bases matching TRBD1. J gave up 5 bases and V 6 bases, and 7 bases lay outside the gene matches. The CDR3 consists of 14 residues. Germline CDR1 MNHEY, CDR2 SVGAGI. CDR3 residues: CASSTNRGQTEAFF. CDR3 in DNA: TGTGCCAGCAGCACTAACAGGGGGCAAACTGAAGCTTTCTTT.

J is TRBJ1-1 and V is TRBV7-9; 9 nucleotides line up with TRBD1. The CDR3 has 17 amino acids. Germline loops: CDR1 SEHNR, CDR2 FQNEAQ (reference sequence). Trimming cost V 1 base and J 0 bases; bases outside gene matches: 6. The CDR3 loop reads CASSLGLGTGLNTEAFF. DNA for the CDR3: TGTGCCAGCAGCTTAGGACTAGGGACAGGGTTGAACACTGAAGCTTTCTTT.

This chain joins TRBV7-8 and TRBJ2-7, with D possibly being TRBD2 (6 bases). The ends were cut back, 1 base at V and 5 bases at J, with 18 bases in the middle. The CDR3 runs 16 residues. CDR1 SGHVS and CDR2 FQNEAQ come from the germline V gene. In nucleotides, the CDR3 is TGTGCCAGCAGCTTAGTGTTACCGGGGGTGCCGGACGAGCAGTACTTC. Its protein product is CASSLVLPGVPDEQYF.

This clonotype occurred many times. For the CDR3, the DNA is TGTGCTAGTGGTTTGGTACTGACAGGGGGGTTAAGGGAAGACACTGAAGCTTTCTTT. Translated: CASGLVLTGGLREDTEAFF. This chain joins TRBV12-5 and TRBJ1-1; 9 bases are a match to TRBD1. Unmatched junction bases numbered 14, after V lost 0 bases and J lost 3 bases. The V gene's germline CDR1 is LGHNT and CDR2 FRNRAP. This CDR3 is 19 amino acids long.

The chain couples TRBV4-1 to TRBJ2-2; D ambiguous. The V gene's germline CDR1 is MGHRA and CDR2 YSYEKL. The CDR3 contains 15 residues. The ends were cut back, 3 bases at V and 0 bases at J, with 8 bases in the middle. The CDR3: CASSHELSNTGELFF. The CDR3 nucleotides are TGCGCCAGCAGCCATGAATTGTCGAACACCGGGGAGCTGTTTTTT.

Here the CDR3 DNA reads TGTGCCACGGGGCGGGTGAGCTCCTACAATGAGCAGTTCTTC. It encodes CATGRVSSYNEQFF. The gene calls are TRBV28 and TRBJ2-1, with D possibly called TRBD1 or TRBD2 (5 bases each). V dropped 10 bases and J dropped 0 bases, with 13 bases sitting between them. Germline V gene lookup returns CDR1 MDHEN and CDR2 SYDVKM. The CDR3 has 14 residues.

This clonotype was detected a few times. The rearrangement links TRBV6-6 to TRBJ2-5; 7 nucleotides align to TRBD1. V shed 2 bases and J 5 bases; nucleotides not matched to a gene: 5. There are 14 residues in the CDR3. Germline V gene lookup returns CDR1 MNHNY and CDR2 SVGAGI (reference sequence). The CDR3 sequence is CASSYRGLGETQYF. DNA of the CDR3: TGTGCCAGCAGTTACAGGGGGCTTGGGGAGACCCAGTACTTC.

Only a few counts were recorded for this clonotype. V and J are TRBV7-9 and TRBJ2-1; the D is unclear. Trimming left V 0 bases short and J 10 bases short, with 10 bases between. CDR1 and CDR2 from the germline V gene are SEHNR and FQNEAQ (reference sequence). This CDR3 is 13 amino acids long. The CDR3 coding sequence is TGTGCCAGCAGCTTAGCGACCCCAGAGGAGCAGTTCTTC. It yields the protein CASSLATPEEQFF.

V gene TRBV6-1 combines with J gene TRBJ2-7; D gene ambiguous. CDR1 is MNHNS and CDR2 is SASEGT in the germline V gene. V lost 3 bases and J lost 6, with 9 bases in between. The CDR3 totals 12 residues. CDR3 in amino acids: CASSDVASEQYF. Written as DNA, the CDR3 is TGTGCCAGCAGTGATGTGGCTAGCGAGCAGTACTTC.

This clonotype occurred a few times. The chain carries TRBV9 and TRBJ2-1, with D perhaps matching TRBD2 (5 bases). V was shortened by 1 base and J by 6 bases, with 14 bases between the two germline ends. The CDR3 runs 15 residues. Germline V gene lookup returns CDR1 SGDLS and CDR2 YYNGEE. The CDR3 DNA is TGTGCCAGCAGCGTACCGGCATCTGGAGGCAATGAGCAGTTCTTC. Its protein product is CASSVPASGGNEQFF.

The V call is TRBV24-1, the J call TRBJ2-1; D gene unclear. The CDR3 has 10 amino acids. The V gene lost 7 bases and the J gene lost 6 bases, with 3 bases spanning the gap. The V gene's germline CDR1 is KGHDR and CDR2 SFDVKD. The CDR3 loop is CATRRNEQFF. CDR3 nucleotide sequence: TGTGCCACCAGGCGCAATGAGCAGTTCTTC.

There are a few counts of this clonotype. The V gene is TRBV28, the J gene TRBJ1-1; 8 bases are shared with TRBD1. This CDR3 contains 13 residues. Trimming removed 7 bases from V and 4 bases from J; junction bases left unmatched: 5. The germline gives CDR1 MDHEN, CDR2 SYDVKM. The CDR3 DNA reads TGTGCCAGCACTCATACAGGGGGCACTGAAGCTTTCTTT. As protein: CASTHTGGTEAFF.